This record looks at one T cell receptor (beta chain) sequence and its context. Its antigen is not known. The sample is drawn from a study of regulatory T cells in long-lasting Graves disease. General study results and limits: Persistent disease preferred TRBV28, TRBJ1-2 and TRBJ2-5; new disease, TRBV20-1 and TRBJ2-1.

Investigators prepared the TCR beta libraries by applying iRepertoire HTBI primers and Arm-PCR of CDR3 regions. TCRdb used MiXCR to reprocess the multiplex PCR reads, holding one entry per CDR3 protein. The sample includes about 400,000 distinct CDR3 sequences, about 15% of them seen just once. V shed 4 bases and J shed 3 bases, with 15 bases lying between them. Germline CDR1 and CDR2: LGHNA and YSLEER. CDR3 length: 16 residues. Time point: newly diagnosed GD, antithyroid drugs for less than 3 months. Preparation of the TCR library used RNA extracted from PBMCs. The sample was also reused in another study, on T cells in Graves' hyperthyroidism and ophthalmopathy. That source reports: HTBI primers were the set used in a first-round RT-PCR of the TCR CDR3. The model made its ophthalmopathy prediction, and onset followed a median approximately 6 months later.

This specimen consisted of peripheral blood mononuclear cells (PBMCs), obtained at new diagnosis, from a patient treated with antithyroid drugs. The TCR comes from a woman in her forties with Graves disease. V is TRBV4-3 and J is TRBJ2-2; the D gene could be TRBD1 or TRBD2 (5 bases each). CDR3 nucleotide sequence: TGCGCCAGCAGCCCACAGCCTCCGGGACACACCGGGGAGCTGTTTTTT. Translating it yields CASSPQPPGHTGELFF.